This T cell receptor (beta chain) was sequenced during a study of T-cell reconstitution after alpha-beta-depleted transplantation in children. The germline V and J ends were trimmed by 9 bases and 0 bases, with 17 bases remaining between them. Germline CDR1 and CDR2: KGHDR and SFDVKD. The CDR3 covers 16 residues. Study-wide findings and caveats: Among T cells one year after transplant, newly produced cells accounted for most counts and diversity. Surviving thymic progenitors and recipient T cells were the source of high TCRbeta diversity at day 60 in some patients. Alpha-beta T cells about two months after transplant reportedly derived from several hundred expanded graft clones.

The authors prepared the TCRbeta library with unique molecular identifiers. TCRdb passed the PCR reads through MiXCR, listing each CDR3 protein once. This sample has 780,000 or so distinct CDR3 sequences, with 16% found just once. This clonotype was recorded many times. No antigen is known for it. The rearrangement joins TRBV24-1 to TRBJ1-3; D may be TRBD1 (5 bases). The source is a male patient aged 10 to 17 who had a stem cell transplant for acute lymphoblastic leukemia, so the T cells may come from the graft donor. The source material was PBMCs, mostly from graft donor cells, sampled 360 days after TCRalphabeta/CD19-depleted stem cell transplant. The CDR3 nucleotides read TGTGCCACCCGGCAGGGCCCTTTACCCTCTGGAAACACCATATATTTT. Translating it yields CATRQGPLPSGNTIYF.